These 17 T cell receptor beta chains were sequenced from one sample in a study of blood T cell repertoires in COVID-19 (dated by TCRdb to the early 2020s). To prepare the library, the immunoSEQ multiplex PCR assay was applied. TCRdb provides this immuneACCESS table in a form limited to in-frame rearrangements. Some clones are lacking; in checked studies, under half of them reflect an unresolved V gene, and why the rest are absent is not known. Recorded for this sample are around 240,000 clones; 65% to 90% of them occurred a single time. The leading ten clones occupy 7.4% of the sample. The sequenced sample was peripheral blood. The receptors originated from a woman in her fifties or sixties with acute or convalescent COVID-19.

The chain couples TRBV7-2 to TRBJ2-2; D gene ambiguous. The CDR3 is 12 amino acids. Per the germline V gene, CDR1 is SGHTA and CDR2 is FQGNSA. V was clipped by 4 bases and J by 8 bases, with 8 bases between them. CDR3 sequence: CASSSLRGELFF. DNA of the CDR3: TGTGCCAGCAGCTCACTTCGGGGGGAGCTGTTTTTT. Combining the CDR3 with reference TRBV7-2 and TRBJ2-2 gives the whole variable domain GAGVSQSPSNKVTEKGKDVELRCDPISGHTALYWYRQSLGQGLEFLIYFQGNSAPDKSGLPSDRFSAERTGGSVSTLTIQRTQQEDSAVYLCASSSLRGELFFGEGSRLTVL.

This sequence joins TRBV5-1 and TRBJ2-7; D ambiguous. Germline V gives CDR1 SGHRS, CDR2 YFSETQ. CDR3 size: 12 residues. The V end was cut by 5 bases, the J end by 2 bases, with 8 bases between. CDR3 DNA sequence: TGCGCCAGCAGTGCAGGTACCTACGAGCAGTACTTC. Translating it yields CASSAGTYEQYF.

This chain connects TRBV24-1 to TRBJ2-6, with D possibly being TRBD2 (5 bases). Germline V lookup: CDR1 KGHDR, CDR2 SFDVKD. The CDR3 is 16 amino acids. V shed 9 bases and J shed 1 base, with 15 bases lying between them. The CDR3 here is CATSRTGSSGANVLTF. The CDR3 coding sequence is TGTGCCACCTCAAGGACGGGGAGTTCTGGGGCCAACGTCCTGACTTTC.

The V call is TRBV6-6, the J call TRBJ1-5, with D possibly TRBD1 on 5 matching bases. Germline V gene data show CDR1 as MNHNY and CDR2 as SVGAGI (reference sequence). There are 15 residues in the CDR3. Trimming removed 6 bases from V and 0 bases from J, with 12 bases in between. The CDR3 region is CASSQAGGSNQPQHF. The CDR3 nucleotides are TGTGCCAGCAGCCAGGCGGGGGGTAGCAATCAGCCCCAGCATTTT.

The CDR3 spells CASSWAANYGYTF. In DNA, the CDR3 is TGTGCCAGCAGTTGGGCCGCTAACTATGGCTACACCTTC. The chain has TRBV28 and TRBJ1-2; no firm D call. V lost 4 bases and J 0 bases, leaving 6 bases between the germline ends. Germline loops: CDR1 MDHEN, CDR2 SYDVKM. This CDR3 is built from 13 residues.

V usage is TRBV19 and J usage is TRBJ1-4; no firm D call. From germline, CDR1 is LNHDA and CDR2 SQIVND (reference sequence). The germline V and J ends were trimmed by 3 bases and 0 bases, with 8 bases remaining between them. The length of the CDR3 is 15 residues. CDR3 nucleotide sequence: TGTGCCAGTAGTATCTCGGGTACAACTAATGAAAAACTGTTTTTT. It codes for CASSISGTTNEKLFF.

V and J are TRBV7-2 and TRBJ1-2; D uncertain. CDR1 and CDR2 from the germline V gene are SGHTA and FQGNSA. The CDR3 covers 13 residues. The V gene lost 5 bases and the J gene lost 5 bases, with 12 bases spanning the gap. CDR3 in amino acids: CASSPNAGYGYTF. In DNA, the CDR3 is TGTGCCAGCAGCCCGAATGCCGGGTATGGCTACACCTTC.

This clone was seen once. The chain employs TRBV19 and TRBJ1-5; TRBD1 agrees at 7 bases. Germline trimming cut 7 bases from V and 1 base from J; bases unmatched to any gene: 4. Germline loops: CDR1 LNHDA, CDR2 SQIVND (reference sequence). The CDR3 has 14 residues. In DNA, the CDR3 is TGTGCCAGTAACCGACAGGGCAGCAATCAGCCCCAGCATTTT. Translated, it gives CASNRQGSNQPQHF.

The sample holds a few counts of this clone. The CDR3 DNA reads as TGTGCCAGCAGTACTCGACTGTACCGGTACAATGAGCAGTTCTTC. Protein: CASSTRLYRYNEQFF. The rearrangement uses TRBV28 and TRBJ2-1; D ambiguous. Per germline, CDR1 MDHEN and CDR2 SYDVKM. This CDR3 region has 15 residues. The germline V and J ends were trimmed by 5 bases and 4 bases, with 15 bases remaining between them.

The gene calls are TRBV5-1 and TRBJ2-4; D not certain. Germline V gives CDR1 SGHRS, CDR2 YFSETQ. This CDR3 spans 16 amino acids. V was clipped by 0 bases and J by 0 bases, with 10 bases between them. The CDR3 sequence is CASSLALELAKNIQYF. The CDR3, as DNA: TGCGCCAGCAGCTTGGCCCTAGAGCTAGCCAAAAACATTCAGTACTTC.

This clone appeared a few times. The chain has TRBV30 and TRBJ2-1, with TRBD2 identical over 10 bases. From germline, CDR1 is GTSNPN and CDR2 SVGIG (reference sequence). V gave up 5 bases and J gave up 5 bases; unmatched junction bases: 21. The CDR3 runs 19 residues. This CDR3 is CAWSLAGVVGPLGDNEQFF. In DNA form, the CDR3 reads TGTGCCTGGTCGCTAGCGGGGGTCGTGGGGCCATTGGGAGACAATGAGCAGTTCTTC.

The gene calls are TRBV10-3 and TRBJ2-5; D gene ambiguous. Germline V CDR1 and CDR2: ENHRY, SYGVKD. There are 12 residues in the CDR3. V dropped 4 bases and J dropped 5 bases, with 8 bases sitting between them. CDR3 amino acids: CAISVTTETQYF. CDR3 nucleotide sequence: TGTGCCATCAGTGTTACAACGGAGACCCAGTACTTC.

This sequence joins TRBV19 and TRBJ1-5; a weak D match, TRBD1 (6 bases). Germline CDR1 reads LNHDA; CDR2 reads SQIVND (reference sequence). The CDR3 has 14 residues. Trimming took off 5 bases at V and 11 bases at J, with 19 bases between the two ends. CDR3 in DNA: TGTGCCAGTAGTCCCGGGACACCCATGGTGACCCAGCATTTT. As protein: CASSPGTPMVTQHF.

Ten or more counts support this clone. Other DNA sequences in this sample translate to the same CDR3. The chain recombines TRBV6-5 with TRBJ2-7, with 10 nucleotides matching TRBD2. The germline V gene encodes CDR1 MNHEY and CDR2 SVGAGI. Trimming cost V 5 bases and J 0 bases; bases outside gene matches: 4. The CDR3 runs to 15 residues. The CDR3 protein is CASSRTSGSSYEQYF. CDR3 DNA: TGTGCCAGCAGTAGGACTAGCGGAAGCTCCTACGAGCAGTACTTC.

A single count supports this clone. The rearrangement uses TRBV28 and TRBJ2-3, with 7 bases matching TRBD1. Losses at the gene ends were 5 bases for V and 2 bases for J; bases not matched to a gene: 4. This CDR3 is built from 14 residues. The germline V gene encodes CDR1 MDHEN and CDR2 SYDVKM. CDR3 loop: CASSETGITDTQYF. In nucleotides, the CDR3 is TGTGCCAGCAGTGAGACAGGGATCACAGATACGCAGTATTTT.

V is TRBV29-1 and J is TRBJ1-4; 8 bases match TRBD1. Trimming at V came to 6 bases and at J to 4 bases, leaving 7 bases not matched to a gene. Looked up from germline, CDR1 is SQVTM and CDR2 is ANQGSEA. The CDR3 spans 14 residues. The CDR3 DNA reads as TGCAGCGTCGCCCGGGACAGGAGTAATGAAAAACTGTTTTTT. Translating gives CSVARDRSNEKLFF.

The CDR3 protein is CASSLAVIGNEQFF. CDR3 sequence (DNA): TGTGCCAGCAGCTTAGCGGTGATCGGGAATGAGCAGTTCTTC. This chain joins TRBV7-9 and TRBJ2-1; the D is unclear. This CDR3 spans 14 amino acids. Germline-derived CDR1 and CDR2 are SEHNR and FQNEAQ (reference sequence). V was cut by 0 bases and J by 7 bases, with 10 bases left in between.